This entry is about one T cell receptor beta chain. The method was immunoSEQ multiplex PCR; TCRdb's version includes in-frame clones alone and lacks a portion of them. The sample holds 700,000 to 750,000 clones; around 85% are singletons and the top ten take around 0.0099%. Germline V gene data show CDR1 as MNHEY and CDR2 as SVGAGI. CDR3 size: 16 residues. Trimming cost V 4 bases and J 4 bases, with 17 bases left between them. This record belongs to a study of shared T cell receptors in the human thymus. Separately, the same data were catalogued under a study of human thymus T cells.

The V gene is TRBV6-5, the J gene TRBJ2-1, with a tentative D call TRBD2 (7 bases). The sample comprised thymocytes. The TCR was taken from a girl in the first two years of life with a congenital heart defect. CDR3 DNA sequence: TGTGCCAGCAGTTCTCTCTCGGGGGGCCGGTACAATGAGCAGTTCTTC. Translation: CASSSLSGGRYNEQFF.